The 2 T cell receptor beta chains reported below all come from one sample, sequenced in a study of cytomegalovirus exposure and HLA in healthy donors. PCR used 60 Vbeta primers and 13 Jbeta primers. Sequenced by immunoSEQ multiplex PCR; TCRdb stores in-frame clones only, minus some. The data show roughly 80,000 clones, about four fifths seen once. Material: PBMCs. Every receptor here comes from a woman aged 30 to 39 in good health and CMV-seronegative.

This clone was detected only a few times. The V gene is TRBV28, the J gene TRBJ1-1; D not resolved. The CDR3 covers 13 residues. The germline V gene encodes CDR1 MDHEN and CDR2 SYDVKM. Trimming took 5 bases from V and 1 from J, leaving 8 bases between them. The CDR3 DNA reads as TGTGCCAGCAGTATGGGCCGGAACACTGAAGCTTTCTTT. It specifies CASSMGRNTEAFF.

A few counts support this clone. V gene TRBV6-1 combines with J gene TRBJ2-2; D not certain. The CDR3 sequence is 12 residues long. V was shortened by 5 bases and J by 2 bases, with 3 bases between the two germline ends. Germline lookup yields CDR1 MNHNS and CDR2 SASEGT. The CDR3 sequence: CASSPNTGELFF. Here the CDR3 DNA reads TGTGCCAGCAGTCCTAACACCGGGGAGCTGTTTTTT.